The 13 T cell receptor beta chains reported below all come from one sample, sequenced in a study of T cells in Graves' hyperthyroidism and ophthalmopathy (dated by TCRdb to between 2018 and 2021). The receptor library was made with multiplex PCR. The sequencer listed for this sample is Illumina HiSeq 2000. Amplification of TCR beta CDR3 regions was carried out from RNA transcripts. The first round of RT-PCR for the TCR CDR3 was performed with the HTBI primer set and the Qiagen OneStep RT-PCR kit. In-frame beta chains were kept once TCRdb had trimmed the public reads at Q25 with fastp and called clones with MiXCR. Rows are unified per CDR3 protein, each entry keeping the most common DNA and genes. For this sample there are a few hundred thousand distinct CDR3 sequences; 15% appear just once. About 30% of the sample is in the top ten clones. Input material: blood. The receptors shown here come from a woman aged 25 to 39 with Graves' hyperthyroidism.

This clonotype was picked up many times. This chain connects TRBV7-9 to TRBJ2-7; 7 nucleotides line up with TRBD1. Per germline, CDR1 SEHNR and CDR2 FQNEAQ (reference sequence). CDR3 length: 15 residues. With 4 bases clipped from V and 6 bases from J, the junction kept 12 bases outside the gene matches. CDR3 bases: TGTGCCAGCAGCTCGAGTGGGCAGGGGGTTCTCGAGCAGTACTTC. Translating it yields CASSSSGQGVLEQYF.

This clonotype was counted ten times or more. The V call is TRBV27, the J call TRBJ1-2; D is uncertain. The CDR3 runs 15 residues. The V gene lost 0 bases and the J gene lost 6 bases, with 14 bases spanning the gap. Germline V gives CDR1 MNHEY, CDR2 SMNVEV (reference sequence). CDR3 DNA: TGTGCCAGCAGTTTATCGACCCCGGCAATGGATGGCTACACCTTC. Residues: CASSLSTPAMDGYTF.

The sample holds many counts of this clonotype. The chain uses TRBV7-8 and TRBJ2-7; weak D call: TRBD2 (5 bases). Germline V lookup: CDR1 SGHVS, CDR2 FQNEAQ. Trimming removed 0 bases at V and 1 base at J, with 13 bases between. The length of the CDR3 is 16 residues. The CDR3 region has the DNA TGTGCCAGCAGCTTAGCGGAAGCGGTACAGTCCTACGAGCAGTACTTC. This codes for CASSLAEAVQSYEQYF.

This clonotype was recorded at least ten times. Here the CDR3 reads CASSTASGSWYEQYF. In DNA, the CDR3 is TGTGCCAGCAGTACAGCTAGCGGGAGTTGGTACGAGCAGTACTTC. The chain carries TRBV28 and TRBJ2-7; TRBD2 matches at 10 bases. In germline, CDR1 is MDHEN, CDR2 SYDVKM. Unmatched junction bases numbered 8, after V lost 5 bases and J lost 4 bases. CDR3 size: 15 residues.

This clonotype was counted ten times or more. The chain carries TRBV2 and TRBJ1-6; no clear D gene. V was trimmed by 6 bases and J by 5 bases, leaving 23 bases between them. Germline V gives CDR1 SNHLY, CDR2 FYNNEI. The CDR3 covers 18 residues. The CDR3: CASRISGHAGGDNSPLHF. The CDR3 DNA is TGTGCCAGCAGGATCTCTGGGCATGCCGGTGGGGATAATTCACCCCTCCACTTT.

Many counts were recorded for this clonotype. This chain links TRBV5-1 with TRBJ2-1; the match to TRBD1 covers 8 bases. The CDR3 is 15 amino acids. V was clipped by 0 bases and J by 5 bases; unmatched bases: 4. Germline V gene lookup returns CDR1 SGHRS and CDR2 YFSETQ. CDR3 sequence reads: CASSLGDRQNNEQFF. The CDR3 DNA sequence: TGCGCCAGCAGCTTGGGGGACAGGCAGAACAATGAGCAGTTCTTC.

This clonotype was counted once. The V call is TRBV19, the J call TRBJ2-7, with 8 bases matching TRBD1. CDR1 and CDR2 from the germline V gene are LNHDA and SQIVND (reference sequence). J lost 3 bases, V lost 3 bases, and 7 bases had no gene match. This CDR3 comprises 15 residues. In DNA form, the CDR3 reads TGTGCCAGTAGTATTAGGGGGACAGGAGTCTACGAGCAGTACTTC. Translation gives CASSIRGTGVYEQYF. Based on the CDR3 plus reference TRBV19 and TRBJ2-7, the full variable domain is DGGITQSPKYLFRKEGQNVTLSCEQNLNHDAMYWYRQDPGQGLRLIYYSQIVNDFQKGDIAEGYSVSREKKESFPLTVTSAQKNPTAFYLCASSIRGTGVYEQYFGPGTRLTVT.

Only a few counts were recorded for this clonotype. The chain links TRBV7-9 to TRBJ1-4, with 8 bases identical to TRBD1. J was trimmed by 7 bases and V by 0 bases; bases with no gene match: 4. CDR3 length: 15 residues. The germline V gene has CDR1 SEHNR and CDR2 FQNEAQ (reference sequence). The CDR3 DNA reads TGTGCCAGCAGCTTAGCGGACAGGGCTGGTGAAAAACTGTTTTTT. It codes for CASSLADRAGEKLFF.

This clonotype was observed at least ten times. This rearrangement joins TRBV28 to TRBJ1-5; unclear D gene. Germline-derived CDR1 and CDR2 are MDHEN and SYDVKM. V gave up 7 bases and J gave up 2 bases, with 12 bases separating them. This CDR3 is built from 14 residues. The CDR3, as DNA: TGTGCCAGCAAAGTAATCGGGGGCAATCAGCCCCAGCATTTT. It codes for CASKVIGGNQPQHF.

CDR3 sequence (DNA): TGCGCCAGCAGCGAGGGGGGACAGGGGTTTTACGAGCAGTACTTC. Protein sequence: CASSEGGQGFYEQYF. The chain is built from TRBV5-1 and TRBJ2-7; 10 bases match TRBD1. Germline V gene lookup returns CDR1 SGHRS and CDR2 YFSETQ. V lost 4 bases, J lost 4 bases, and 8 bases stayed unmatched. The CDR3 runs 15 residues.

This clonotype was seen ten or more times. This chain connects TRBV28 to TRBJ1-1, with a possible D match to TRBD1 (6 bases). The germline CDR1 and CDR2 sequences are MDHEN and SYDVKM. Trimming cost V 1 base and J 6 bases, with 15 bases left between them. CDR3 length: 15 residues. The CDR3 DNA reads as TGTGCCAGCAGTTTATCCAAACAGGGAAGCCCTGAAGCTTTCTTT. Its protein is CASSLSKQGSPEAFF.

This clonotype appeared many times. The chain uses TRBV2 and TRBJ2-1; D unclear. V was clipped by 2 bases and J by 7 bases, with 15 bases between them. Germline V gene lookup returns CDR1 SNHLY and CDR2 FYNNEI. The CDR3 has 15 residues. The CDR3 here is CASSERLDSWNEQFF. The CDR3, as DNA: TGTGCCAGCAGTGAACGGTTAGACTCGTGGAATGAGCAGTTCTTC.

This clonotype was observed a few times. This chain uses TRBV10-1 with TRBJ2-5; 8 bases align to TRBD2. Germline V lookup: CDR1 WNHNN, CDR2 SYGVQD (reference sequence). This CDR3 has 13 residues. V lost 3 bases, J lost 4 bases, and 1 base stayed unmatched. CDR3: CASSDSGRETQYF. Written as DNA, the CDR3 is TGCGCCAGCAGTGACAGCGGGAGAGAGACCCAGTACTTC.